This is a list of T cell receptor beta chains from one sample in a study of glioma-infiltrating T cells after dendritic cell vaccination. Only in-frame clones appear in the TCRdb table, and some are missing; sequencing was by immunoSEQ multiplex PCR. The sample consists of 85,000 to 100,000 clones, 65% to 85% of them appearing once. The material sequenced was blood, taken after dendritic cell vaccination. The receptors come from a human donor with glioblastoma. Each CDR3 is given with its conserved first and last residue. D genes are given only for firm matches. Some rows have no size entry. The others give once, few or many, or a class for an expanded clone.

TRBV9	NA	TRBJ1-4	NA	TGTGCCAGCAGCGTAGGGCCAGGGAGGGATGAAAAACTGTTTTTT	CASSVGPGRDEKLFF
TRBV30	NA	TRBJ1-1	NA	TGTGCCTGGAGCAGTATAACGGGTACTGAAGCTTTCTTT	CAWSSITGTEAFF
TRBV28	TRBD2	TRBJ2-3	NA	TGTGCCAGCAGTTTATCTGCCAGCGGGGGGGCCCGAGATACGCAGTATTTT	CASSLSASGGARDTQYF
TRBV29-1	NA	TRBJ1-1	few	TGCAGCGTTGAATCCGGGGGGACTGAAGCTTTCTTT	CSVESGGTEAFF
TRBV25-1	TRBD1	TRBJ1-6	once	TGTGCCAGCAGTGGGACAGGGGATAATTCACCCCTCCACTTT	CASSGTGDNSPLHF
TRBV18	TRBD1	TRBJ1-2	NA	TGTGCCAGCTCACCGACAGGGGACTATGGCTACACCTTC	CASSPTGDYGYTF
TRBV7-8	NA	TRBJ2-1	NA	TGTGCCAGCATCCTAACCTGGGACACCTTGGGGGTCAATGAGCAGTTCTTC	CASILTWDTLGVNEQFF
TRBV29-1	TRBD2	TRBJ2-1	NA	TGCAGCGTTAGGGGCGGGGGCTCCTACAATGAGCAGTTCTTC	CSVRGGGSYNEQFF
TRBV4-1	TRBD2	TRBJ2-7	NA	TGCGCCAGCAGCCAAGATCTAGCGGGGGGCTCGTACGAGCAGTACTTC	CASSQDLAGGSYEQYF
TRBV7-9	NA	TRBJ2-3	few	TGTGCCAGCAGCTTAGCGCGTAGCGGAGATACGCAGTATTTT	CASSLARSGDTQYF
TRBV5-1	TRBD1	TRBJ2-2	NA	TGCGCCAGCAGCTCCCAGACAGGGGAAACCGGGGAGCTGTTTTTT	CASSSQTGETGELFF
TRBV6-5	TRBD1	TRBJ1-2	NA	TGTGCCAGTCGCGGGACAGGGGGCGGCTATGGCTACACCTTC	CASRGTGGGYGYTF
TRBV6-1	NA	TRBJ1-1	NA	TGTGCCAGCATCCCAGGGGCAGGGCTCGGGACTGAAGCTTTCTTT	CASIPGAGLGTEAFF
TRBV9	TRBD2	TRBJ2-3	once	TGTGCCAGCAGCGCCCCCTCGGGACTAGGCGCAGATACGCAGTATTTT	CASSAPSGLGADTQYF
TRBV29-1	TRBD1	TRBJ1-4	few	TGCAGCGTCCGACAGGGTGGTGAAAAACTGTTTTTT	CSVRQGGEKLFF
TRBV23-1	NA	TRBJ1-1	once	TGCGCCAGCAGTCAACCTCACTGCGGACAAGAGTCGAACACTGAAGCTTTCTTT	CASSQPHCGQESNTEAFF
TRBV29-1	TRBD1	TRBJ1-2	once	TGCAGCGTTGGCGAGCTACGGACAGGGGGCTATGGCTACACCTTC	CSVGELRTGGYGYTF
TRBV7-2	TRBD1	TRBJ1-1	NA	TGTGCCAGCAGCGGAGGGACAGGGGGCATCAGGGAAGCTTTCTTT	CASSGGTGGIREAFF
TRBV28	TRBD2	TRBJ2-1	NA	TGTGCCAGCAGCCCCGGGGGGGGGCCCTACAATGAGCAGTTCTTC	CASSPGGGPYNEQFF
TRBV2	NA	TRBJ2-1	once	TGTGCCAGCAGTGAAGGGACAGCAACATTTTACAATGAGCAGTTCTTC	CASSEGTATFYNEQFF
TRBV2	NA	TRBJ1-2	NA	TGTGCCAGCATTCGTATGGGGCTCAACTATGGCTACACCTTC	CASIRMGLNYGYTF
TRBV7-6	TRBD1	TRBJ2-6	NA	TGTGCCAGCAGCCAAAGACCCGGGCTACAGGGGTCTGGGGCCAACGTCCTGACTTTC	CASSQRPGLQGSGANVLTF
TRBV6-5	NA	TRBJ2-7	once	TGTGCCAGCAGTTACTCGAGGGGGTACGAGCAGTACTTC	CASSYSRGYEQYF
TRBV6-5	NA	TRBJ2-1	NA	TGTGCCAGCACTCTGGGAGGTAGCCTCTGGGATGAGCAGTTCTTC	CASTLGGSLWDEQFF
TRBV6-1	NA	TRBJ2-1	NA	TGTGCCAGCAGTGAAAGCCCCTGGTTGGAGAGCAACAATGAGCAGTTCTTC	CASSESPWLESNNEQFF